This entry describes one TCR beta chain. The source of the sample is a study of T cell changes during pregnancy in multiple sclerosis. V gave up 3 bases and J gave up 5 bases; unmatched junction bases: 10. The CDR3 is made up of 16 amino acids. The V gene's germline CDR1 is SGDLS and CDR2 YYNGEE. Here immunoSEQ multiplex PCR was the method, and the copy in TCRdb shows in-frame clones only, minus some. The repertoire consists of 50,000 to 65,000 clones, with about 91% occurring once and the leading ten covering 0.75% to 0.95%. The TCR originated in a female donor with multiple sclerosis, enrolled in a pregnancy study. The chain links TRBV9 to TRBJ2-5; 10 nucleotides match TRBD2. Specimen: peripheral blood, collected in the first trimester of pregnancy. This CDR3 is CASSAEGTSDWETQYF. The CDR3, as DNA: TGTGCCAGCAGCGCCGAAGGGACTAGCGATTGGGAGACCCAGTACTTC.